Each of the 28 T cell receptor beta chains below was sequenced from the same sample in a study of OX40 agonist ivuxolimab in advanced cancers. The library was prepared using the immunoSEQ multiplex PCR assay. As stored in TCRdb, this immuneACCESS dataset retains in-frame rearrangements with V and J assigned. A fraction of the clones does not appear; measured against another copy, unresolved V genes explain less than half of the discrepancy, and the remainder lacks a known reason. The sample table records 75,000 to 100,000 clones; roughly 93% of these occur just once. Together, the top ten hold around 0.71% of the sample. Sample: CD4+ or CD8+ T cells sorted from blood, taken in a trial of the OX40 agonist ivuxolimab. These receptors were collected from an adult with an advanced solid tumor such as melanoma, head and neck, liver or kidney cancer.

The chain couples TRBV19 to TRBJ2-2; possibly TRBD1 for D (5 bases). The CDR3 length is 14 residues. The V end was cut by 5 bases, the J end by 1 base, with 8 bases between. The germline CDR1 and CDR2 sequences are LNHDA and SQIVND (reference sequence). Here the CDR3 DNA reads TGTGCCAGTAGTGTGACAGTGAACACCGGGGAGCTGTTTTTT. Translation: CASSVTVNTGELFF.

V usage is TRBV7-9 and J usage is TRBJ1-4, with D unclear. Trimming stripped 5 bases from V and 4 bases from J, with 11 bases between. Germline V gene lookup returns CDR1 SEHNR and CDR2 FQNEAQ (reference sequence). This CDR3 has 14 amino acids. The CDR3 here is CASSLGRINEKLFF. As DNA, the CDR3 is TGTGCCAGCAGCCTCGGACGGATTAATGAAAAACTGTTTTTT.

V is TRBV2 and J is TRBJ1-3, with D maybe TRBD1 (5 bases). The CDR3 is 12 amino acids. Germline CDR1 and CDR2: SNHLY and FYNNEI. In nucleotides, the CDR3 is TGTGCGAGCGGGGGGGACGGAAACACCATATATTTT. Protein product: CASGGDGNTIYF.

This rearrangement joins TRBV19 to TRBJ2-7; TRBD1 aligns across 10 bases. This CDR3 has 15 residues. Looked up from germline, CDR1 is LNHDA and CDR2 is SQIVND (reference sequence). Losses at the gene ends were 5 bases for V and 5 bases for J; bases not matched to a gene: 9. The CDR3 coding sequence is TGTGCCAGTAGTTTGGGACAGGGGCGTAGCGACGAGCAGTACTTC. It specifies CASSLGQGRSDEQYF.

The chain carries TRBV6-1 and TRBJ2-3; a possible D gene is TRBD2 (5 bases). The CDR3 is 14 amino acids. Germline values: CDR1 MNHNS, CDR2 SASEGT. V was pared by 6 bases and J by 3 bases, with 13 bases between. The CDR3 loop reads CASRPEARTDTQYF. The CDR3 DNA reads TGTGCCAGCAGGCCGGAGGCGCGGACAGATACGCAGTATTTT.

The count of this clone is one. The J gene is TRBJ1-1, the V gene TRBV19, with a tentative D call TRBD1 (5 bases). The CDR3 runs to 12 residues. Deletions cut 3 bases from V and 6 bases from J, with 8 bases between. The germline V gene has CDR1 LNHDA and CDR2 SQIVND (reference sequence). Here the CDR3 DNA reads TGTGCCAGTAGTATCCGACAGTCTGAAGCTTTCTTT. Translated, it gives CASSIRQSEAFF.

This chain joins TRBV2 and TRBJ1-2, with 9 positions matching TRBD1. The CDR3 runs to 12 residues. Germline CDR1 and CDR2: SNHLY and FYNNEI. The junction had 1 base not matched to a gene; V was cut back by 7 bases and J by 4 bases. CDR3 sequence: CASKTGGYGYTF. CDR3 bases: TGTGCCAGCAAGACAGGGGGCTATGGCTACACCTTC.

This chain uses TRBV7-9 with TRBJ1-5; D is unresolved. There are 14 residues in the CDR3. The germline V gene has CDR1 SEHNR and CDR2 FQNEAQ (reference sequence). The ends were cut back, 3 bases at V and 4 bases at J, with 10 bases in the middle. CDR3 loop: CASSFLTENQPQHF. DNA of the CDR3: TGTGCCAGCAGCTTCCTTACCGAAAATCAGCCCCAGCATTTT. The full variable domain, its missing parts supplied by reference TRBV7-9 and TRBJ1-5, is DTGVSQNPRHKITKRGQNVTFRCDPISEHNRLYWYRQTLGQGPEFLTYFQNEAQLEKSRLLSDRFSAERPKGSFSTLEIQRTEQGDSAMYLCASSFLTENQPQHFGDGTRLSIL.

This clone was observed once. The V gene is TRBV2, the J gene TRBJ2-7, with D perhaps matching TRBD1 (5 bases). Trimming took 7 bases from V and 7 from J, leaving 17 bases between them. The germline V gene encodes CDR1 SNHLY and CDR2 FYNNEI. The CDR3 covers 13 residues. CDR3 sequence (DNA): TGTGCCAGCAATGTGGACACAAATGGGGAGCAGTACTTC. Encoded protein: CASNVDTNGEQYF.

V is TRBV6-1 and J is TRBJ1-4; D not resolved. The V and J ends lost 6 bases and 5 bases respectively, with 13 bases between them. This CDR3 region has 14 residues. CDR1 and CDR2 (germline): MNHNS, SASEGT. The CDR3, as DNA: TGTGCCAGCAGGTCAGATAGGGTGAATGAAAAACTGTTTTTT. Residues: CASRSDRVNEKLFF.

Remarks on this clone: A junction end diverges from the germline sequence, so it may reflect a read error. The V gene is TRBV7-9, the J gene TRBJ2-3, with D perhaps TRBD2 (5 bases). The CDR3 extends over 14 amino acids. Germline V gives CDR1 SEHNR, CDR2 FQNEAQ (reference sequence). CDR3 region: CASRLGVGTDTQYF. CDR3 in DNA: TGTGCCAGCCGCTTGGGAGTCGGCACAGATACGCAGTATTTT.

The chain uses TRBV7-6 and TRBJ2-4; tentative D call: TRBD1 (6 bases). The V gene's germline CDR1 is SGHVS and CDR2 FNYEAQ. Between the trimmed V and J ends, which lost 3 bases and 5 bases, there was a span of 11 bases. The CDR3 is made up of 14 amino acids. The CDR3 nucleotides read TGTGCCAGCAGCTTGGACAGTTCCCAAAACATTCAGTACTTC. This sequence encodes CASSLDSSQNIQYF.

V is TRBV27 and J is TRBJ2-3; possibly TRBD1 for D (5 bases). This CDR3 is 14 amino acids long. The V end was cut by 6 bases, the J end by 2 bases, with 12 bases between. From germline, CDR1 is MNHEY and CDR2 SMNVEV (reference sequence). CDR3 in DNA: TGTGCCAGCAGACAGGACCAATCCACAGATACGCAGTATTTT. Its protein product is CASRQDQSTDTQYF.

The rearrangement uses TRBV9 and TRBJ2-5; 10 nucleotides agree with TRBD2. The CDR3 sequence is 17 residues long. Germline CDR1 reads SGDLS; CDR2 reads YYNGEE. Trimming removed 0 bases from V and 2 bases from J; junction bases left unmatched: 7. CDR3 loop: CASSVGLPGLAQETQYF. CDR3 nucleotide sequence: TGTGCCAGCAGCGTAGGTCTACCGGGACTAGCGCAAGAGACCCAGTACTTC. Filled out from reference TRBV9 and TRBJ2-5, the complete variable domain reads DSGVTQTPKHLITATGQRVTLRCSPRSGDLSVYWYQQSLDQGLQFLIQYYNGEERAKGNILERFSAQQFPDLHSELNLSSLELGDSALYFCASSVGLPGLAQETQYFGPGTRLLVL.

This rearrangement joins TRBV5-1 to TRBJ2-5, with 11 positions matching TRBD2. CDR1 is SGHRS and CDR2 is YFSETQ in the germline V gene. The CDR3 contains 16 residues. The V segment lost 0 bases and the J segment 1 base; nucleotides outside the gene matches: 2. In DNA form, the CDR3 reads TGCGCCAGCAGCTTGGCCGGACTAGCGGGCCAAGAGACCCAGTACTTC. Protein product: CASSLAGLAGQETQYF.

The rearrangement joins TRBV18 to TRBJ1-2; D gene unclear. V was shortened by 3 bases and J by 5 bases, with 10 bases between the two germline ends. From germline, CDR1 is KGHSH and CDR2 LQKENI. The CDR3 covers 13 residues. The CDR3 region is CASSPGESYGYTF. The CDR3 DNA sequence: TGTGCCAGCTCACCTGGAGAGTCTTATGGCTACACCTTC.

The rearrangement links TRBV11-3 to TRBJ1-1; 7 bases are a match to TRBD1. CDR3 length equals 14 residues. From germline, CDR1 is SGHNT and CDR2 YENEEA. V lost 5 bases to trimming and J lost 4 bases; unmatched junction nucleotides: 7. The CDR3 loop is CASSPRQGATEAFF. CDR3 coding DNA: TGTGCCAGCAGCCCCAGACAGGGTGCCACTGAAGCTTTCTTT.

The genes are TRBV18 and TRBJ1-1; weak D call: TRBD1 (6 bases). Germline CDR1 reads KGHSH; CDR2 reads LQKENI. Between the trimmed V and J ends, which lost 0 bases and 4 bases, there was a span of 6 bases. The CDR3 is 13 amino acids. The CDR3: CASSPPGATEAFF. Written as DNA, the CDR3 is TGTGCCAGCTCACCACCGGGGGCCACTGAAGCTTTCTTT.

V gene TRBV9 combines with J gene TRBJ2-7, with 10 bases that match TRBD2. The CDR3 extends over 16 amino acids. Unmatched junction bases numbered 5, after V lost 2 bases and J lost 0 bases. Per the germline V gene, CDR1 is SGDLS and CDR2 is YYNGEE. The CDR3 region is CASSVTSGAFSYEQYF. The CDR3 bases are TGTGCCAGCAGCGTCACTAGCGGGGCCTTCTCCTACGAGCAGTACTTC.

CDR3 in amino acids: CASSRDRGTDTQYF. The CDR3 region has the DNA TGTGCCAGCTCTCGGGACAGGGGCACAGATACGCAGTATTTT. This sequence joins TRBV18 and TRBJ2-3, with 9 bases matching TRBD1. The CDR3 extends over 14 amino acids. Unmatched junction bases numbered 2, after V lost 6 bases and J lost 1 base. Germline V gene lookup returns CDR1 KGHSH and CDR2 LQKENI.

The chain combines TRBV5-1 with TRBJ2-2; D ambiguous. This CDR3 is 14 amino acids long. Germline V gene sequence: CDR1 SGHRS, CDR2 YFSETQ. Deletions cut 2 bases from V and 6 bases from J, with 11 bases between. The CDR3 loop reads CASSFGGGSGELFF. CDR3 DNA: TGCGCCAGCAGCTTTGGTGGTGGTTCCGGGGAGCTGTTTTTT.

The genes are TRBV29-1 and TRBJ2-5, with 8 positions matching TRBD2. The V segment lost 7 bases and the J segment 9 bases; nucleotides outside the gene matches: 10. Germline values: CDR1 SQVTM, CDR2 ANQGSEA. The CDR3 has 12 amino acids. Written as DNA, the CDR3 is TGCAGCGCCACCCCCGGGGGGGAGGCCCAGTACTTC. Its translation is CSATPGGEAQYF.

The chain is built from TRBV4-1 and TRBJ2-5, with D perhaps TRBD2 (5 bases). V lost 0 bases and J lost 3, with 20 bases in between. CDR1 MGHRA and CDR2 YSYEKL come from the germline V gene. This CDR3 is 18 amino acids long. CDR3 loop: CASSQDPSFQGLKETQYF. The CDR3, as DNA: TGCGCCAGCAGCCAAGATCCATCCTTCCAAGGACTTAAAGAGACCCAGTACTTC.

This rearrangement joins TRBV6-1 to TRBJ1-2, with 7 nucleotides matching TRBD1. The germline gives CDR1 MNHNS, CDR2 SASEGT. Trimming at V came to 0 bases and at J to 4 bases, leaving 2 bases not matched to a gene. The CDR3 runs to 14 residues. For the CDR3, the DNA is TGTGCCAGCAGTGAAGCGGGACAGCCCTATGGCTACACCTTC. Amino acid sequence: CASSEAGQPYGYTF.

The rearrangement joins TRBV4-3 to TRBJ2-3; 14 nucleotides align to TRBD2. Germline V gene data show CDR1 as LGHNA and CDR2 as YSLEER. Trimming at V came to 0 bases and at J to 2 bases, leaving 13 bases not matched to a gene. This CDR3 has 21 residues. Here the CDR3 reads CASSQDLPGLAGAWYTDTQYF. CDR3 sequence (DNA): TGCGCCAGCAGCCAAGACTTACCGGGACTAGCGGGAGCGTGGTACACAGATACGCAGTATTTT.

This rearrangement joins TRBV4-3 to TRBJ1-6; D uncertain. Trimming took off 0 bases at V and 1 base at J, with 7 bases between the two ends. Germline-derived CDR1 and CDR2 are LGHNA and YSLEER. This CDR3 is 16 amino acids long. The CDR3 nucleotides are TGCGCCAGCAGCCAAGATGAGGGATCCTATAATTCACCCCTCCACTTT. Translating gives CASSQDEGSYNSPLHF.

The chain combines TRBV19 with TRBJ2-3, with 9 bases identical to TRBD2. Germline assignment: CDR1 LNHDA and CDR2 SQIVND (reference sequence). Trimming took 3 bases from V and 1 from J; bases not matched to a gene: 5. CDR3 length: 16 amino acids. The CDR3 protein is CASSIRSGGRTDTQYF. In DNA form, the CDR3 reads TGTGCCAGTAGTATCCGTAGCGGGGGCCGCACAGATACGCAGTATTTT.

J is TRBJ2-1 and V is TRBV27; 12 nucleotides match TRBD2. The CDR3 is 17 amino acids. V lost 10 bases, J lost 0 bases, and 10 bases stayed unmatched. Looked up from germline, CDR1 is MNHEY and CDR2 is SMNVEV (reference sequence). The CDR3 is CANRPQTSGSSYNEQFF. DNA for the CDR3: TGTGCCAACCGCCCCCAGACTAGCGGGAGCTCCTACAATGAGCAGTTCTTC.